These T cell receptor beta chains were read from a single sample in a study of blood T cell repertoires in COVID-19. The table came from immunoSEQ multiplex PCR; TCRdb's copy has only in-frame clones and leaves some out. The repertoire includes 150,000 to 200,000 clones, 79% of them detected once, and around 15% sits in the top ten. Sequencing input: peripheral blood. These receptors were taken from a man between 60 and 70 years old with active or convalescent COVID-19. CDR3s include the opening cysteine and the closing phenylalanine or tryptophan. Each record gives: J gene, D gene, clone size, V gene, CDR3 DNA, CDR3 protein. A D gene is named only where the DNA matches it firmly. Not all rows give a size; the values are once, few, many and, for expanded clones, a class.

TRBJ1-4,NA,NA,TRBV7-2,TGTGCCAGCAGCCCAACCGGACTGGGTGCTAATGAAAAACTGTTTTTT,CASSPTGLGANEKLFF
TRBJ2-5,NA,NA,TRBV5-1,TGCGCCAGCAGCCCTGGACAGACCTCGGGGCAAGAGACCCAGTACTTC,CASSPGQTSGQETQYF
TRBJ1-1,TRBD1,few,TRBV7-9,TGTGCCAGCAGCTTCAGGGGGCGTAGGACTTTCTTT,CASSFRGRRTFF
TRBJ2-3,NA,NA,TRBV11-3,TGTGCCAGCAGCCTCTTTTCCTCCGATACGCAGTATTTT,CASSLFSSDTQYF
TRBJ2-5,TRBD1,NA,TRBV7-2,TGTGCCAGCAGCTTAGGGGAGGACAGGGGGCCGGAGACCCAGTACTTC,CASSLGEDRGPETQYF
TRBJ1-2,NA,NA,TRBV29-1,TGCAGCGTTGCCCTGGGGGGACGGCTAAACTATGGCTACACCTTC,CSVALGGRLNYGYTF
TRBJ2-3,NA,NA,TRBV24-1,TGTGCCACCGCACAGGGTGGATCGAGCACAGATACGCAGTATTTT,CATAQGGSSTDTQYF
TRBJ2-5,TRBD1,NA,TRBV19,TGTGCCAGTAGTAACGCCGGGACAGGGGTAAAGACCCAGTACTTC,CASSNAGTGVKTQYF
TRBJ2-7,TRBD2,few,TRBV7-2,TGTGCCAGCAGCTTAAGGGGGGTTACTAGCGGTATAAGCTCCTACGAGCAGTACTTC,CASSLRGVTSGISSYEQYF
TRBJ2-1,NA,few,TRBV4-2,TGTGCCAGCAGCCAAGAAAGGAGGGGCTCTGACAATGAGCAGTTCTTC,CASSQERRGSDNEQFF
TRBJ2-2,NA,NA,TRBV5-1,TGCGCCAGCAGCCCTGGAGTAGACTCGTTCACCGGGGAGCTGTTTTTT,CASSPGVDSFTGELFF
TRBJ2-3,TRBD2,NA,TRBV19,TGTGCCAGTAGTCCCATCAGCGGGAGGGACACAGATACGCAGTATTTT,CASSPISGRDTDTQYF
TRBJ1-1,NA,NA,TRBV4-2,TGTGCCAGCAGCCGGGGAGGGTTGGCCGAGTTTGAAGCTTTCTTT,CASSRGGLAEFEAFF
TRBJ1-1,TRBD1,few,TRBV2,TGTGCCAGCAGTGTGGTAGGACAGGCAAGCACTGAAGCTTTCTTT,CASSVVGQASTEAFF
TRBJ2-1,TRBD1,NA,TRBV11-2,TGTGCCAGCAGCCTTAGACCGGGACAGGGTCTTTACAATGAGCAGTTCTTC,CASSLRPGQGLYNEQFF
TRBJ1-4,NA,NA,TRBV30,TGTGCCTGGATCGGGAGGACCTCTAATGAAAAACTGTTTTTT,CAWIGRTSNEKLFF
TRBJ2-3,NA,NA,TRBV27,TGTGCCAGCAGTCCTGTGGCCGGACGGGAAGATACGCAGTATTTT,CASSPVAGREDTQYF
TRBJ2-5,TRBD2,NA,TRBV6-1,TGTGCCAGCAGTGAAGGGGCACTAGCGGGTCTCCAAGAGACCCAGTACTTC,CASSEGALAGLQETQYF
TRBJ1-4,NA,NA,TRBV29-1,TGCAGCGTTGGACGAGGTACAGGGAGAGGTGAAAAACTGTTTTTT,CSVGRGTGRGEKLFF
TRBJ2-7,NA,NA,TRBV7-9,TGTGCCAGCAGTTTCACCCAGGGGATGAGGAACGAGCAGTACTTC,CASSFTQGMRNEQYF